This T cell receptor beta chain was sequenced for a study of blood T cell repertoires in COVID-19. Across the study: Sites across the United States, Italy and Spain contributed samples from acute and convalescent COVID-19. Sources were T cells, B-cell-depleted T cells, or PBMCs; the material itself was cDNA or gDNA.

Germline CDR1 is SGHRS and CDR2 is YFSETQ. The CDR3 is made up of 14 amino acids. V shed 3 bases, J shed 7 bases, and the junction held 2 bases outside the gene matches. Enrollment of patients from Seattle took place during active infection, with longitudinal follow-up. Original analysis: Amplification of reference gene primers was used by the study to estimate nucleated cell counts. Assay used: immunoSEQ multiplex PCR; TCRdb lists only in-frame clones, some missing. The V and J calls and clone size were taken over from that table, and D and trimming were inferred from the DNA. The repertoire holds a few hundred thousand clones, with 85% to 90% as singletons.

The sequenced sample was peripheral blood. The clonotype comes from a woman aged 30 to 39 with COVID-19, enrolled during active disease. V gene TRBV5-1 combines with J gene TRBJ2-1; 12 positions match TRBD2. The CDR3: CASSSTSGSNEQFF. In DNA form, the CDR3 reads TGCGCCAGCAGCTCGACTAGCGGGAGTAATGAGCAGTTCTTC.